This T cell receptor (beta chain) was sequenced for a study of cytomegalovirus exposure and HLA in healthy donors. Study observations and caveats: In vitro data verified a few CMV-associated chains as specific for CMV antigens.

Notes on this clone: The antigen remains unidentified. Other DNA sequences in this sample translate to the same CDR3.

The germline gives CDR1 MNHEY, CDR2 SMNVEV (reference sequence). Trimming pared 3 bases from V and 2 bases from J, leaving 7 bases between. This CDR3 region has 13 residues. The primer mix had 60 Vbeta and 13 Jbeta primers. Authors' analysis steps: Later, an analysis found about 80 million unique TCR beta chains, and around 10 million of these were shared. Measured with immunoSEQ multiplex PCR; TCRdb has only the in-frame clones, and not every one. Clonal size and the V and J genes are those of that table, whereas D and trimming came from the DNA. The data show about 97,000 clones, 55% to 80% seen once.

The chain joins TRBV27 to TRBJ1-2; D not resolved. The sequenced material came from PBMCs. This clonotype originated in a human donor in good health. In DNA, the CDR3 is TGTGCCAGCAGTTTCTCGGGGAACTATGGCTACACCTTC. Translated, it gives CASSFSGNYGYTF.